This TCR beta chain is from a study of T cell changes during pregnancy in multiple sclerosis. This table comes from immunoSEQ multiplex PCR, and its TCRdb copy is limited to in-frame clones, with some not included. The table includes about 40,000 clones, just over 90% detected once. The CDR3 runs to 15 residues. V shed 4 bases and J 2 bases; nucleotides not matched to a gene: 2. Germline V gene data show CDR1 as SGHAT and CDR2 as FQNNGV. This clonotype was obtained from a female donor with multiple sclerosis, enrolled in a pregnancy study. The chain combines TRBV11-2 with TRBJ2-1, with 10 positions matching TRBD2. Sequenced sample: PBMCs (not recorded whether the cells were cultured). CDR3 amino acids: CASSSLAGPYNEQFF. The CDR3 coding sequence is TGTGCCAGCAGCTCACTAGCGGGGCCCTACAATGAGCAGTTCTTC.